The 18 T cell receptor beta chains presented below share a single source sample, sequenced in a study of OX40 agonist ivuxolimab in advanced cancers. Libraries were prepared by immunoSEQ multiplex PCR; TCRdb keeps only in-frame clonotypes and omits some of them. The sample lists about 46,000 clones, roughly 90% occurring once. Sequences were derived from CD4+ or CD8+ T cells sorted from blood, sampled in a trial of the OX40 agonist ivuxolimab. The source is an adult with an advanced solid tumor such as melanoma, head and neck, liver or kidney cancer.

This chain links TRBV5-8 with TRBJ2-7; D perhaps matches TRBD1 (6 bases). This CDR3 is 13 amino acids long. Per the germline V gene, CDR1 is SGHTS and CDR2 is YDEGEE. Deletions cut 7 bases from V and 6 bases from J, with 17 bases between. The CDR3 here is CASRNRDSGEQYF. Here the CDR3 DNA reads TGTGCCAGCCGAAACAGGGATTCGGGCGAGCAGTACTTC.

Here the CDR3 DNA reads TGTGCCAGCATTGACCATAGGGAAGGCAATCAGCCCCAGCATTTT. It yields the protein CASIDHREGNQPQHF. The chain employs TRBV2 and TRBJ1-5; D is unclear. Germline values: CDR1 SNHLY, CDR2 FYNNEI. Trimming took 7 bases from V and 2 from J, leaving 15 bases between them. This CDR3 has 15 amino acids.

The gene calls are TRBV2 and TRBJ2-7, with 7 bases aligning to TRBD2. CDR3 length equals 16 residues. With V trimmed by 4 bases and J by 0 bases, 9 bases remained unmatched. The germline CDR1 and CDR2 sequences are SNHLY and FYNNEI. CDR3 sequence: CASSGGGVTFSYEQYF. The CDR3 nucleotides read TGTGCCAGCAGTGGGGGGGGTGTTACATTCTCCTACGAGCAGTACTTC. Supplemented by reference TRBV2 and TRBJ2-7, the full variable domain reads EPEVTQTPSHQVTQMGQEVILRCVPISNHLYFYWYRQILGQKVEFLVSFYNNEISEKSEIFDDQFSVERPDGSNFTLKIRSTKLEDSAMYFCASSGGGVTFSYEQYFGPGTRLTVT.

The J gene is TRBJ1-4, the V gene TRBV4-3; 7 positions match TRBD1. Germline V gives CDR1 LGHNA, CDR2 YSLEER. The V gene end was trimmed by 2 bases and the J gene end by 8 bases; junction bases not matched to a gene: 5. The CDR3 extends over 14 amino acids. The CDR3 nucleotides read TGCGCCAGCAGCCAACAGGGGGTTTGGGAAAAACTGTTTTTT. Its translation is CASSQQGVWEKLFF.

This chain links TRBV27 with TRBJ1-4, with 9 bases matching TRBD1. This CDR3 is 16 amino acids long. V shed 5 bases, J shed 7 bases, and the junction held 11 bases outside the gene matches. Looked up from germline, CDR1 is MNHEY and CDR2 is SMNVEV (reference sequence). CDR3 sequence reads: CASSQDPGQGREKLFF. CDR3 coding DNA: TGTGCCAGCAGTCAGGACCCGGGACAGGGCCGTGAAAAACTGTTTTTT.

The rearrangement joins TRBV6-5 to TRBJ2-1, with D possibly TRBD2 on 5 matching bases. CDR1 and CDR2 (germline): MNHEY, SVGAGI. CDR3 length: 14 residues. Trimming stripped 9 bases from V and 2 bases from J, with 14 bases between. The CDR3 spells CASISGETYNEQFF. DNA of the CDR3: TGTGCCAGTATAAGCGGAGAGACCTACAATGAGCAGTTCTTC.

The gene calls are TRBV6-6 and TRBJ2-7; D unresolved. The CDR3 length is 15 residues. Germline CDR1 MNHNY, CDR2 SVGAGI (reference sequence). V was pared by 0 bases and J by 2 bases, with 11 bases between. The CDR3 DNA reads TGTGCCAGCAGTTACTCTGGTGGGGTAACCTACGAGCAGTACTTC. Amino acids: CASSYSGGVTYEQYF.

In DNA form, the CDR3 reads TGTGCCAGCAGCTCCGCAGAACGGGACGGCTCCTACGAGCAGTACTTC. It yields the protein CASSSAERDGSYEQYF. The chain joins TRBV6-8 to TRBJ2-7; D could derive from TRBD1 or TRBD2 (5 bases each). Trimming shortened V by 6 bases and J by 0 bases, and 18 bases separated the two germline ends. Germline V gene sequence: CDR1 MNHGY, CDR2 SAAAGT. The CDR3 runs 16 residues.

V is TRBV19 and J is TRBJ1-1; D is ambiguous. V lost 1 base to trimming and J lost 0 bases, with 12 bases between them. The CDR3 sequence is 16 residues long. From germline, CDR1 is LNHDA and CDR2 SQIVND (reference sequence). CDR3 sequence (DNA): TGTGCCAGTAGTATAGCCTTGCGGGGTCTGAACACTGAAGCTTTCTTT. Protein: CASSIALRGLNTEAFF.

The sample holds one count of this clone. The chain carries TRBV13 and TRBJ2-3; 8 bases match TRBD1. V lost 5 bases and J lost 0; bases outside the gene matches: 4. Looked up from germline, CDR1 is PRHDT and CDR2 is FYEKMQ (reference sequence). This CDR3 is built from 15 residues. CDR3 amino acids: CASSRTGGSTDTQYF. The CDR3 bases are TGTGCCAGCAGCCGAACAGGGGGGAGCACAGATACGCAGTATTTT.

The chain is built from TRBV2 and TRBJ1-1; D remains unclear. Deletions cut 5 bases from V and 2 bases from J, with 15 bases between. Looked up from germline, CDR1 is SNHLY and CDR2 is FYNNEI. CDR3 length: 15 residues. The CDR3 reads CASSYNSKENTEAFF. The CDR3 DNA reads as TGTGCCAGCAGTTACAACAGCAAAGAAAACACTGAAGCTTTCTTT.

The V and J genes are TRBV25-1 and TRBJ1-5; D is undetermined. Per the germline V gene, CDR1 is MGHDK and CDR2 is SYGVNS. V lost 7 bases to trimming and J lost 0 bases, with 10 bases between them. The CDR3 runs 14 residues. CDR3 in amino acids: CASKKGLSNQPQHF. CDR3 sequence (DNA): TGTGCCAGCAAAAAAGGACTTAGCAATCAGCCCCAGCATTTT. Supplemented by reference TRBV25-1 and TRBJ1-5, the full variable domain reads EADIYQTPRYLVIGTGKKITLECSQTMGHDKMYWYQQDPGMELHLIHYSYGVNSTEKGDLSSESTVSRIRTEHFPLTLESARPSHTSQYLCASKKGLSNQPQHFGDGTRLSIL.

CDR3: CASSTRLAVYEQYF. In nucleotides, the CDR3 is TGTGCCAGTAGTACGAGACTAGCAGTCTACGAGCAGTACTTC. The chain combines TRBV19 with TRBJ2-7, with 7 bases identical to TRBD2. This CDR3 region has 14 residues. Trimming at V came to 4 bases and at J to 3 bases, leaving 6 bases not matched to a gene. Germline CDR1 is LNHDA and CDR2 is SQIVND (reference sequence).

In nucleotides, the CDR3 is TGTGCCAGCAGTATACCCAGTCCCGCCGGGGAGCTGTTTTTT. It translates to CASSIPSPAGELFF. The chain links TRBV6-6 to TRBJ2-2, with D uncertain. The ends were cut back, 5 bases at V and 6 bases at J, with 13 bases in the middle. Germline CDR1 is MNHNY and CDR2 is SVGAGI (reference sequence). This CDR3 region has 14 residues.

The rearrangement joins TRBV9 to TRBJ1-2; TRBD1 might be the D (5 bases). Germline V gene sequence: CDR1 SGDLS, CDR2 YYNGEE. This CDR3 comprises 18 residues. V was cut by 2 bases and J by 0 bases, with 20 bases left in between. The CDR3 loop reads CASSVGDFRAAANYGYTF. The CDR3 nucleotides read TGTGCCAGCAGCGTGGGGGACTTTCGGGCCGCAGCTAACTATGGCTACACCTTC.

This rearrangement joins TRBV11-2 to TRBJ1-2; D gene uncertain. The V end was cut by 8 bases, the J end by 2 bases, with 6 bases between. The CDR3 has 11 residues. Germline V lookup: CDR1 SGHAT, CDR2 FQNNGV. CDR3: CASAANYGYTF. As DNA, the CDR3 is TGTGCCAGCGCGGCGAACTATGGCTACACCTTC. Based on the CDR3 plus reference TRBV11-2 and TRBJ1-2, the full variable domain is EAGVAQSPRYKIIEKRQSVAFWCNPISGHATLYWYQQILGQGPKLLIQFQNNGVVDDSQLPKDRFSAERLKGVDSTLKIQPAKLEDSAVYLCASAANYGYTFGSGTRLTVV.

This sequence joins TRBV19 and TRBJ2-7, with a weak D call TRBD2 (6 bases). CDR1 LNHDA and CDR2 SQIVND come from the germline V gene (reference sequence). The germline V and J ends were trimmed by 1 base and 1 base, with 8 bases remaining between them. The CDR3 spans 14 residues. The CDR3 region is CASSIGRGSYEQYF. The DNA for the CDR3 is TGTGCCAGTAGTATAGGTCGGGGGTCCTACGAGCAGTACTTC.

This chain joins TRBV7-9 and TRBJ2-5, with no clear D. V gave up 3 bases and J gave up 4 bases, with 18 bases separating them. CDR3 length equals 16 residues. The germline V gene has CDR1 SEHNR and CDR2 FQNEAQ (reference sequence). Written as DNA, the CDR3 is TGTGCCAGCAGCTTCGGTTCAGGATCGTACCGAGAGACCCAGTACTTC. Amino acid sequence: CASSFGSGSYRETQYF.